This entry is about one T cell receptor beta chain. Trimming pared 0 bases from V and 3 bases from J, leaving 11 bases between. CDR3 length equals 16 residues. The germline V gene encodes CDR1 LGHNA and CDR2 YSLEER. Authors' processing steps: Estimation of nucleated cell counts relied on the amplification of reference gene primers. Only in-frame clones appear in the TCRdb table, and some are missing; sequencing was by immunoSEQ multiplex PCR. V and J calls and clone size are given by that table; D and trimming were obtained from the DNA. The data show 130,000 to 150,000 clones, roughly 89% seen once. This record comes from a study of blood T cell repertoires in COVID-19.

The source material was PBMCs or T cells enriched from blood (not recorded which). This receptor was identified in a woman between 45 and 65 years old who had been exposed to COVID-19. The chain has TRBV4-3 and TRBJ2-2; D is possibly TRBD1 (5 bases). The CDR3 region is CASSQDIDRDTGELFF. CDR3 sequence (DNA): TGCGCCAGCAGCCAAGATATAGACAGAGACACCGGGGAGCTGTTTTTT.